This T cell receptor (beta chain) emerged from a study of shared clonotypes between healthy human individuals. Investigators spread the genomic DNA of each subset evenly over several immunoSEQ plates. The assay was immunoSEQ multiplex PCR, and TCRdb's table has in-frame clones only and misses some. The data hold approximately 1.5 million clones, with around 98.5% observed a single time. With regard to this clone: What it recognizes is unknown. Other nucleotide sequences in the sample specify the same CDR3.

The study's findings and limits: Researchers sampled blood only, noting tissue repertoires likely differ.

Only Caucasian adults living in Nashville, Tennessee served as donors. The CDR3 is made up of 11 amino acids. Germline CDR1 and CDR2: SQVTM and ANQGSEA. V was pared by 3 bases and J by 4 bases, with 4 bases between. The clonotype comes from a man younger than 40 in good health. The chain is built from TRBV29-1 and TRBJ2-1, with D unresolved. Sequenced input: naive CD4+ T cells sorted from blood. Subset indicated: CD45RA+ positively selected. The CDR3 spells CSVDGYNEQFF. CDR3 sequence (DNA): TGCAGCGTTGACGGGTACAATGAGCAGTTCTTC.